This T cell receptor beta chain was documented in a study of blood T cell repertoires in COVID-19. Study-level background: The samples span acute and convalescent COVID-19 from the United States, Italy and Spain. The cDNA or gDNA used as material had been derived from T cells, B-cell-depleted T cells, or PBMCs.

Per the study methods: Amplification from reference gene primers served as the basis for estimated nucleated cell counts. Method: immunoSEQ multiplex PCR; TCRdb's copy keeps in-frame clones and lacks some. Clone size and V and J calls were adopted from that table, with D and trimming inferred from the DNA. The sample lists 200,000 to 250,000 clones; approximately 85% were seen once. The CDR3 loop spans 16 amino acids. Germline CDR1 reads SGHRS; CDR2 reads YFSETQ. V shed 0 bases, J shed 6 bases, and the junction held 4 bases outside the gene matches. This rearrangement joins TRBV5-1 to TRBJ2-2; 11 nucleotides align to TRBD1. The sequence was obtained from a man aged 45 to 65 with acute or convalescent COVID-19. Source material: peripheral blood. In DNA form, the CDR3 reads TGCGCCAGCAGCTTGGTGGGACAGGGGGTCTCCGGGGAGCTGTTTTTT. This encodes CASSLVGQGVSGELFF.